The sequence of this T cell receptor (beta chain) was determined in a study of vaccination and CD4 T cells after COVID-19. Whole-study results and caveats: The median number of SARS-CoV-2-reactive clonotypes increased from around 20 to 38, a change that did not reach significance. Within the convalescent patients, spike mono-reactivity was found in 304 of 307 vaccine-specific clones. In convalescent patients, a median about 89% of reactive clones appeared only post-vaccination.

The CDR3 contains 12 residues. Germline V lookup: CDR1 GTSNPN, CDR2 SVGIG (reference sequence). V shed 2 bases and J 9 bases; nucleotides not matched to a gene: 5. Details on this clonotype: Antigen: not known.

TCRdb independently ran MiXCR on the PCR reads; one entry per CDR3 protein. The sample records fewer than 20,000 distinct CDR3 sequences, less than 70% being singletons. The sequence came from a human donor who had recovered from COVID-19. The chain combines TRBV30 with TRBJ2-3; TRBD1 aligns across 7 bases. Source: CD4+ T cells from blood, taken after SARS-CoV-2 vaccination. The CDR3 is CAWSRDRVTQYF. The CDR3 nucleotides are TGTGCCTGGAGTAGAGACAGGGTCACGCAGTATTTT.